These 32 T cell receptor beta chains share one sample of origin, sequenced in a study of response to subunit inactivated influenza vaccine. TCRdb reprocessed the RT-PCR reads via MiXCR and lists one record per CDR3 protein. The table lists fewer than 800,000 distinct CDR3 sequences, 15% to 19% of them singletons. The input for sequencing was PBMCs from blood, taken roughly 12 days after vaccination. These receptors all come from a man between 50 and 59 years old who received an inactivated influenza vaccine.

Only a few counts were recorded for this clonotype. The chain is built from TRBV10-3 and TRBJ2-2; D may be TRBD1 (6 bases). The germline gives CDR1 ENHRY, CDR2 SYGVKD. The length of the CDR3 is 12 residues. Trimming took 7 bases from V and 13 from J, leaving 16 bases between them. The CDR3 loop is CAITEPGEGLFF. CDR3 DNA: TGTGCCATCACCGAGCCAGGGGAAGGGCTGTTTTTT.

This clonotype was detected a few times. The CDR3 DNA follows: TGTGCCAGCAGTTCGAACCCGGCCAGGCCCAGCGAGCAGTACTTC. This sequence encodes CASSSNPARPSEQYF. The J gene is TRBJ2-7, the V gene TRBV28; D call uncertain. The CDR3 loop spans 15 amino acids. Germline CDR1 reads MDHEN; CDR2 reads SYDVKM. The V end was cut by 4 bases, the J end by 6 bases, with 19 bases between.

This clonotype occurred a few times. This chain links TRBV13 with TRBJ2-7, with D uncertain. The germline V and J ends were trimmed by 0 bases and 7 bases, with 7 bases remaining between them. Germline V gives CDR1 PRHDT, CDR2 FYEKMQ (reference sequence). The CDR3 runs 12 residues. The CDR3, as DNA: TGTGCCAGCAGCTTAGGCCTTCGGGAGCAGTACTTC. It yields the protein CASSLGLREQYF.

There are a few counts of this clonotype. The chain combines TRBV5-1 with TRBJ2-1; 8 bases line up with TRBD2. V lost 4 bases to trimming and J lost 8 bases; unmatched junction nucleotides: 11. This CDR3 has 15 amino acids. Germline CDR1 SGHRS, CDR2 YFSETQ. In nucleotides, the CDR3 is TGCGCCAGCAGCCCCACGGGGGGGGGATACGATGAGCAGTTCTTC. Its protein product is CASSPTGGGYDEQFF.

This clonotype turned up a few times. The chain combines TRBV20-1 with TRBJ1-3; D might be TRBD1 (6 bases). V lost 1 base to trimming and J lost 4 bases, with 11 bases between them. CDR3 length: 14 residues. CDR1 is DFQATT and CDR2 is SNEGSKA in the germline V gene (reference sequence). The CDR3 DNA is TGCAGTGCTAGAGGTGCAGGGGTCGGAAACACCATATATTTT. Translated, it gives CSARGAGVGNTIYF.

The chain joins TRBV6-1 to TRBJ1-1; the match to TRBD1 covers 8 bases. V trimming: 6 bases; J trimming: 5 bases; junction bases outside the gene matches: 8. Germline CDR1 MNHNS, CDR2 SASEGT. This CDR3 region has 14 residues. Here the CDR3 reads CASSIYRGYTEAFF. DNA for the CDR3: TGTGCCAGCAGCATATACAGGGGGTATACTGAAGCTTTCTTT.

The CDR3 nucleotides read TGTGCCATCAGCGGGGACAGCCGACCTGAAGCTTTCTTT. Translating it yields CAISGDSRPEAFF. The chain links TRBV10-3 to TRBJ1-1, with TRBD1 matching over 7 bases. V dropped 6 bases and J dropped 6; count of bases not matched to a gene: 7. The germline V gene encodes CDR1 ENHRY and CDR2 SYGVKD. The CDR3 loop spans 13 amino acids.

The sample holds a few counts of this clonotype. This rearrangement joins TRBV19 to TRBJ2-5; a possible D gene is TRBD1 (6 bases). The CDR3 has 14 amino acids. Germline-derived CDR1 and CDR2 are LNHDA and SQIVND (reference sequence). V shed 3 bases and J shed 0 bases, with 8 bases lying between them. In DNA, the CDR3 is TGTGCCAGTAGTATCGGGACACACCAAGAGACCCAGTACTTC. Translated, it gives CASSIGTHQETQYF.

This clonotype was recorded at least ten times. J is TRBJ2-1 and V is TRBV24-1; D unclear. Deletions cut 0 bases from V and 1 base from J, with 9 bases between. CDR1 is KGHDR and CDR2 is SFDVKD in the germline V gene. The CDR3 contains 16 residues. The DNA for the CDR3 is TGTGCCACCAGTGATTTGAGCTCTGGGTCCTACAATGAGCAGTTCTTC. Its translation is CATSDLSSGSYNEQFF.

This clonotype appeared a few times. V gene TRBV20-1 combines with J gene TRBJ2-1; 7 bases map to TRBD2. CDR3 length: 16 residues. Trimming took 5 bases from V and 3 from J; bases not matched to a gene: 13. Germline V gives CDR1 DFQATT, CDR2 SNEGSKA (reference sequence). The CDR3 nucleotides read TGCAGTGCTTTGAAGGGAGGGCTAGCGGTCTACAATGAGCAGTTCTTC. Residues: CSALKGGLAVYNEQFF.

This clonotype was seen a handful of times. V usage is TRBV4-3 and J usage is TRBJ2-3, with TRBD2 matching 8 bases. J was trimmed by 5 bases and V by 4 bases; bases with no gene match: 11. Germline lookup yields CDR1 LGHNA and CDR2 YSLEER. The CDR3 has 16 amino acids. The chain's CDR3 is CASSPGSAGGLDTQYF. CDR3 nucleotides: TGCGCCAGCAGCCCTGGGTCTGCGGGGGGACTAGATACGCAGTATTTT.

The rearrangement uses TRBV12-3 or TRBV12-4 and TRBJ1-5; unclear D gene. This CDR3 contains 15 residues. With 7 bases removed from V and 5 bases from J, the gap between germline ends came to 18 bases. CDR3 DNA: TGTGCCAGCAACCCGGGAGGATCAATGGATCAGCCCCAGCATTTT. Translation gives CASNPGGSMDQPQHF.

On this clonotype itself: One end of the junction fails to match germline, which may point to a read error. V is TRBV6-5 and J is TRBJ2-2; 8 bases are shared with TRBD1. CDR1 and CDR2 (germline): MNHEY, SVGAGI. The CDR3 runs to 16 residues. The chain's CDR3 is CASSYAGGVNTGELLF. For the CDR3, the DNA is TGTGCCAGCAGTTACGCAGGGGGCGTTAACACCGGGGAGCTGCTTTTT.

This clonotype came up many times. The rearrangement joins TRBV5-1 to TRBJ2-6; D call uncertain. This CDR3 has 18 amino acids. Deletions cut 1 base from V and 0 bases from J, with 14 bases between. CDR1 is SGHRS and CDR2 is YFSETQ in the germline V gene. Written as DNA, the CDR3 is TGCGCCAGCAGCTTGATCGGGCGGATCATCTCTGGGGCCAACGTCCTGACTTTC. Encoded protein: CASSLIGRIISGANVLTF.

This clonotype was counted ten times or more. The chain carries TRBV5-1 and TRBJ2-7; D tentatively fits TRBD1 or TRBD2 (6 bases each). Germline values: CDR1 SGHRS, CDR2 YFSETQ. The CDR3 totals 13 residues. For the CDR3, the DNA is TGCGCTACTAGGAGGGACACCGCCTACGAGCAGTACTTC. Translation gives CATRRDTAYEQYF.

This clonotype was counted many times. This chain connects TRBV2 to TRBJ2-7; D possibly corresponds to TRBD1 (5 bases). CDR3 size: 14 residues. The germline CDR1 and CDR2 sequences are SNHLY and FYNNEI. V lost 5 bases to trimming and J lost 8 bases, with 19 bases between them. In nucleotides, the CDR3 is TGTGCCAGCAGTACCCAGGGCGGCGCCCCCCAGCAGTACTTC. As protein: CASSTQGGAPQQYF. Full variable domain (missing parts from reference TRBV2 and TRBJ2-7): EPEVTQTPSHQVTQMGQEVILRCVPISNHLYFYWYRQILGQKVEFLVSFYNNEISEKSEIFDDQFSVERPDGSNFTLKIRSTKLEDSAMYFCASSTQGGAPQQYFGPGTRLTVT.

The chain uses TRBV2 and TRBJ2-7; 8 nucleotides align to TRBD1. There are 13 residues in the CDR3. The V gene's germline CDR1 is SNHLY and CDR2 FYNNEI. Trimming at V came to 10 bases and at J to 2 bases, leaving 7 bases not matched to a gene. This CDR3 reads CATTGGSAYEQYF. CDR3 bases: TGTGCCACCACAGGGGGATCGGCCTACGAGCAGTACTTC.

In this sample, this clonotype turned up a few times. The chain employs TRBV4-3 and TRBJ2-2; 9 nucleotides agree with TRBD1. Germline V gene lookup returns CDR1 LGHNA and CDR2 YSLEER. Unmatched junction bases numbered 1, after V lost 3 bases and J lost 5 bases. The CDR3 has 14 residues. The CDR3 DNA follows: TGCGCCAGCAGCCACGGGACAGGGACCGGGGAGCTGTTTTTT. It specifies CASSHGTGTGELFF.

The chain links TRBV6-1 to TRBJ2-7; D possibly matches TRBD1 or TRBD2 (5 bases each). V shed 5 bases and J shed 3 bases, with 11 bases lying between them. The CDR3 is made up of 13 amino acids. CDR1 is MNHNS, CDR2 SASEGT, per germline. The CDR3 DNA sequence: TGTGCCAGCAGTAGGGACGGCGTCTACGAGCAGTACTTC. Residues: CASSRDGVYEQYF.

This clonotype was detected a few times. V usage is TRBV29-1 and J usage is TRBJ2-2; 7 nucleotides align to TRBD1. The CDR3 totals 15 residues. The V gene end was trimmed by 7 bases and the J gene end by 4 bases; junction bases not matched to a gene: 12. In germline, CDR1 is SQVTM, CDR2 ANQGSEA. The DNA of the CDR3 is TGCAGCGGCACCAGGGGGTTTGTGGGCACCGGGGAGCTGTTTTTT. Protein product: CSGTRGFVGTGELFF.

The rearrangement links TRBV4-3 to TRBJ2-3; D gene unclear. Trimming left V 0 bases short and J 3 bases short, with 10 bases between. The germline V gene has CDR1 LGHNA and CDR2 YSLEER. The CDR3 covers 15 residues. The CDR3 region has the DNA TGCGCCAGCAGCCAAGATTGGGTTGGTACAGATACGCAGTATTTT. It yields the protein CASSQDWVGTDTQYF.

This clonotype appeared a few times. The V gene is TRBV29-1, the J gene TRBJ2-7; 12 nucleotides align to TRBD1. The CDR3 has 14 residues. From germline, CDR1 is SQVTM and CDR2 ANQGSEA. V trimming: 6 bases; J trimming: 7 bases; junction bases outside the gene matches: 10. CDR3 bases: TGCAGCGTGGCGGAGGGACAGGGGGCGGGAGAGCAGTACTTC. Translated, it gives CSVAEGQGAGEQYF.

The V call is TRBV7-8, the J call TRBJ2-2; D is possibly TRBD2 (6 bases). Trimming pared 5 bases from V and 6 bases from J, leaving 13 bases between. The germline V gene has CDR1 SGHVS and CDR2 FQNEAQ. The CDR3 runs 14 residues. The chain's CDR3 is CASSPRLDPGELFF. In DNA, the CDR3 is TGTGCCAGCAGCCCCCGACTAGATCCCGGGGAGCTGTTTTTT.

The rearrangement uses TRBV5-1 and TRBJ1-2; D might be TRBD1 (5 bases). Trimming took off 0 bases at V and 0 bases at J, with 12 bases between the two ends. The CDR3 totals 16 residues. Germline assignment: CDR1 SGHRS and CDR2 YFSETQ. The CDR3 here is CASSLDGALANYGYTF. CDR3 coding DNA: TGCGCCAGCAGCTTGGACGGGGCATTGGCTAACTATGGCTACACCTTC.

The V and J genes are TRBV14 and TRBJ2-1; the D is unclear. The CDR3 totals 20 residues. Trimming removed 0 bases at V and 2 bases at J, with 23 bases between. CDR1 and CDR2 (germline): SGHDN, FVKESK. This CDR3 is CASSQDIARNRPVTYNEQFF. The CDR3 coding sequence is TGTGCCAGCAGCCAAGATATAGCCCGAAACCGGCCGGTAACCTACAATGAGCAGTTCTTC.

The CDR3 DNA sequence: TGTGCCAGCAGCTCATCGACAGGGAAAGAGACCCAGTACTTC. As protein: CASSSSTGKETQYF. The chain links TRBV11-2 to TRBJ2-5, with 7 nucleotides matching TRBD1. The V gene end was trimmed by 4 bases and the J gene end by 3 bases; junction bases not matched to a gene: 5. The CDR3 extends over 14 amino acids. CDR1 is SGHAT, CDR2 FQNNGV, per germline.

This clonotype showed up just a few times. V usage is TRBV11-2 and J usage is TRBJ2-1; D is ambiguous. Looked up from germline, CDR1 is SGHAT and CDR2 is FQNNGV. Deletions cut 1 base from V and 9 bases from J, with 16 bases between. The CDR3 consists of 15 residues. The CDR3 loop reads CASSLVRQVGVEQFF. The CDR3 coding sequence is TGTGCCAGCAGCTTAGTTCGGCAGGTCGGTGTTGAGCAGTTCTTC.

The sample holds a few counts of this clonotype. V is TRBV27 and J is TRBJ2-4; 8 positions agree with TRBD2. The CDR3 is 20 residues long. The V gene end was trimmed by 0 bases and the J gene end by 0 bases; junction bases not matched to a gene: 13. From germline, CDR1 is MNHEY and CDR2 SMNVEV (reference sequence). CDR3 coding DNA: TGTGCCAGCAGTTTATCCCCCGGACTGGCTAGCGGGTTAGCCAAAAACATTCAGTACTTC. Its translation: CASSLSPGLASGLAKNIQYF.

This clonotype was counted a few times. V gene TRBV6-1 combines with J gene TRBJ2-1, with D tentatively TRBD2 (7 bases). The V gene's germline CDR1 is MNHNS and CDR2 SASEGT. Trimming removed 6 bases at V and 5 bases at J, with 17 bases between. CDR3 size: 15 residues. CDR3 sequence: CASSLRGGGNNEQFF. Here the CDR3 DNA reads TGTGCCAGCAGCCTGAGAGGGGGGGGGAACAATGAGCAGTTCTTC.

The rearrangement uses TRBV28 and TRBJ2-7; D possibly uses TRBD1 or TRBD2 (5 bases each). The germline gives CDR1 MDHEN, CDR2 SYDVKM. The CDR3 has 11 amino acids. V was pared by 4 bases and J by 12 bases, with 13 bases between. CDR3 region: CASSSPGTSYF. The CDR3 DNA sequence: TGTGCCAGCAGTTCTCCCGGGACGTCGTACTTC.

The V and J genes are TRBV20-1 and TRBJ2-7; TRBD2 is a possible D gene (6 bases). There are 15 residues in the CDR3. Trimming removed 1 base at V and 0 bases at J, with 13 bases between. Looked up from germline, CDR1 is DFQATT and CDR2 is SNEGSKA (reference sequence). CDR3 in amino acids: CSARVSRRGSYEQYF. The CDR3 nucleotides read TGCAGTGCTAGAGTTAGCCGGAGGGGCTCCTACGAGCAGTACTTC.

This clonotype was counted many times. The chain is built from TRBV11-2 and TRBJ2-1, with TRBD2 matching over 11 bases. CDR1 is SGHAT and CDR2 is FQNNGV in the germline V gene. V shed 5 bases, J shed 10 bases, and the junction held 10 bases outside the gene matches. The CDR3 is made up of 15 amino acids. The CDR3 spells CASSQNSGGAWEQFF. CDR3 bases: TGTGCCAGCAGCCAAAATAGCGGGGGGGCGTGGGAGCAGTTCTTC.